This TCR beta chain was retrieved from a study (dated by TCRdb to 2013 to 2016). For the wider study: Whether tumor-infiltrating Tregs in breast cancer are recruited from blood Tregs or converted in situ from other CD4+ T cell subsets was tested. Broader findings and caveats from the paper: Validation in the larger cohort was restricted to a single TCR beta V-J rearrangement rather than whole repertoires. The TCR gene usage of tumor memory CD4+ T cells clustered together with blood and lymph node memory CD4+ cells and with lymph node naive CD4+ cells. The TCR alpha and beta sequences of tumor-infiltrating Tregs showed the greatest overlap with tumor naive CD4+ T cells, followed by blood naive CD4+ T cells.

Comments on this clonotype: Its binding antigen is unknown. Qualities for individual bases were not recorded, and no much larger clone is one base off.

Including cysteine and phenylalanine, the CDR3 has 17 amino acids. Here the CDR3 DNA is all that survives: 51 bases in frame from base 1. At the junction V is shortened by 6 bases and J by 3 bases, with 21 bases in between. Full-length TCR variable regions were amplified by 5' RACE PCR with constant-region reverse primers, followed by semi-nested PCR with Nested Universal Primer A. Using the ReliaPrep RNA Cell Miniprep System, total RNA was extracted, and the SMARTer RACE 5'/3' Kit was then used to reverse transcribe the RNA into 5'RACE-ready cDNA. Multiplex adaptors were used to barcode full-length TCR alpha and beta libraries, and the barcoded libraries were sequenced on an Illumina MiSeq. Under the source paper's analysis protocol: For each of nine subset-tissue groups, sequencing data from the five patients were pooled, and the groups were then compared using unsupervised clustering of TCR gene usage. Repertoire similarity was calculated with the Morisita-Horn index, weighting shared sequences by their contribution to each repertoire. TCRdb took the public reads, trimmed them with fastp at Q25, ran MiXCR for clone calling and kept in-frame beta chains. Each CDR3 protein appears once, grouped with its most common genes and DNA. TCRdb's processing, not the authors', yielded these V and J calls. The table for this sample lists about 40,000 distinct CDR3 sequences; approximately 17% of them were counted only once. The top ten clonotypes cover 2.5% to 3.5% of the sample.

To purify naive CD4+ T cells, the Miltenyi Naive CD4+ T Cell Isolation kit was used, and CD25 microbeads served to deplete Tregs. Tregs, naive and memory CD4+ T cells from tumor, blood and ipsilateral draining lymph nodes of a few breast cancer patients underwent full-length TCR alpha and beta sequencing. Tumor tissue and lymph nodes obtained from ipsilateral axillary dissection were perfused with PBS, minced and then digested with collagenase I and hyaluronidase. Ficoll density gradient centrifugation was used to isolate mononuclear cells from either lymph nodes or 50 ml of peripheral blood. A purity exceeding 90% was confirmed by FACS for the sorted cell populations.

The sample taken for sequencing was naive CD4+ T cells sorted from a lymph node. In the paper's terms, the cell subset or site label means: naive CD4+ T cells, CD4+CD45RA+CD25-. The clonotype was recovered from a female donor with breast cancer. The rearrangement combines TRBV12-3 or TRBV12-4 with TRBJ2-1; the D gene cannot be resolved beyond TRBD1 or TRBD2, each matching 5 bases. The sequenced DNA: TGTGCCAGCAGACCCGCCGAAGGTATTGGGGGCTACAATGAGCAGTTCTTC. Its protein is CASRPAEGIGGYNEQFF.